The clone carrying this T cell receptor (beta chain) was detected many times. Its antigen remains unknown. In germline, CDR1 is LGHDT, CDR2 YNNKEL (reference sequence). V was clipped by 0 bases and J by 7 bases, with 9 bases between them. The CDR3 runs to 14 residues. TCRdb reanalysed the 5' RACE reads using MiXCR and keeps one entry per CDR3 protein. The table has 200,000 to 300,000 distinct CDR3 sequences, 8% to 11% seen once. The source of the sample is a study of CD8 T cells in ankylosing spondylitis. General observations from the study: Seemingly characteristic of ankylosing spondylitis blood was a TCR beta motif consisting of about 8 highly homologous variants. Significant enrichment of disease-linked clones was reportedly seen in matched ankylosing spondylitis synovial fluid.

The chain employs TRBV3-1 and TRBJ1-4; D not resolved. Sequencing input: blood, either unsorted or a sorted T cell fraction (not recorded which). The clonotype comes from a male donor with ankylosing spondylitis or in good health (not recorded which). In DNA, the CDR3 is TGTGCCAGCAGCCAAGACGGACGGTCTGAAAAACTGTTTTTT. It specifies CASSQDGRSEKLFF.